These 15 T cell receptor beta chains originate from one sample sequenced in a study of blood T cell repertoires in COVID-19. The table came from immunoSEQ multiplex PCR; TCRdb's copy has only in-frame clones and leaves some out. The sample lists under 300,000 clones; over 75% were seen once. The sequenced material came from peripheral blood. These TCRs come from a human donor in a cohort sampled during active COVID-19.

The genes are TRBV19 and TRBJ1-5, with TRBD1 matching over 9 bases. V shed 3 bases and J 2 bases; nucleotides not matched to a gene: 8. This CDR3 region has 17 residues. CDR1 and CDR2 (germline): LNHDA, SQIVND (reference sequence). The CDR3 nucleotides read TGTGCCAGTAGTATGTGGGGGACAGGGAGTCGCAATCAGCCCCAGCATTTT. The encoded protein is CASSMWGTGSRNQPQHF.

J is TRBJ2-1 and V is TRBV5-4; tentative D call: TRBD2 (6 bases). CDR3 length equals 14 residues. Trimming cost V 0 bases and J 5 bases, with 9 bases left between them. CDR1 is SGHNT, CDR2 YYREEE, per germline (reference sequence). CDR3 DNA: TGTGCCAGCAGCTTGGTGGACTACGACAATGAGCAGTTCTTC. Translated, it gives CASSLVDYDNEQFF.

The J gene is TRBJ1-2, the V gene TRBV5-5, with D tentatively TRBD1 (6 bases). Germline CDR1 SGHKS, CDR2 YYEKEE (reference sequence). The CDR3 covers 16 residues. V was trimmed by 2 bases and J by 8 bases, leaving 22 bases between them. CDR3 nucleotide sequence: TGTGCCAGCAGCTTTCAGGGGACCCCCTCTTTATTCGGCTACACCTTC. Its protein product is CASSFQGTPSLFGYTF.

The chain is built from TRBV5-6 and TRBJ2-5; D unclear. The CDR3 has 11 residues. Trimming stripped 3 bases from V and 4 bases from J, with 4 bases between. Per the germline V gene, CDR1 is SGHDT and CDR2 is YYEEEE. CDR3 nucleotide sequence: TGTGCCAGCAGCTCCTCAGAGACCCAGTACTTC. Amino acids: CASSSSETQYF.

V and J are TRBV7-6 and TRBJ1-4; TRBD1 might be the D (5 bases). The germline CDR1 and CDR2 sequences are SGHVS and FNYEAQ. V lost 5 bases and J lost 4, with 14 bases in between. This CDR3 comprises 15 residues. In nucleotides, the CDR3 is TGTGCCAGCAGCCCAACAGGAGGGAGTAATGAAAAACTGTTTTTT. Protein sequence: CASSPTGGSNEKLFF.

The V and J genes are TRBV24-1 and TRBJ2-1; TRBD1 is a possible D gene (6 bases). Germline lookup yields CDR1 KGHDR and CDR2 SFDVKD. CDR3 size: 16 residues. Trimming stripped 2 bases from V and 8 bases from J, with 18 bases between. The CDR3 nucleotides read TGTGCCACCAGTGATTCCCCCGGCAGGGGTGGATATGAGCAGTTCTTC. Translation: CATSDSPGRGGYEQFF.

The gene calls are TRBV2 and TRBJ1-4, with TRBD1 identical over 7 bases. This CDR3 spans 19 amino acids. Germline V lookup: CDR1 SNHLY, CDR2 FYNNEI. J lost 5 bases, V lost 2 bases, and 17 bases had no gene match. In DNA, the CDR3 is TGTGCCAGCAGTGAAAGTTACAGGGGCGCGAAGTTGGGGAATGAAAAACTGTTTTTT. Amino acids: CASSESYRGAKLGNEKLFF.

The gene calls are TRBV19 and TRBJ2-1, with 8 bases matching TRBD2. This CDR3 comprises 15 residues. The V segment lost 3 bases and the J segment 6 bases; nucleotides outside the gene matches: 7. The germline CDR1 and CDR2 sequences are LNHDA and SQIVND (reference sequence). CDR3 sequence reads: CASSIPGLVGNEQFF. The CDR3 DNA reads as TGTGCCAGTAGTATCCCGGGACTAGTCGGCAATGAGCAGTTCTTC.

The chain couples TRBV6-5 to TRBJ1-1; 11 bases map to TRBD1. V trimming: 8 bases; J trimming: 3 bases; junction bases outside the gene matches: 5. In germline, CDR1 is MNHEY, CDR2 SVGAGI. The CDR3 totals 14 residues. CDR3: CASCLGQGDTEAFF. The CDR3 DNA follows: TGTGCCAGCTGCCTGGGACAGGGGGACACTGAAGCTTTCTTT.

The chain is built from TRBV7-2 and TRBJ2-7, with D possibly TRBD1 on 5 matching bases. The CDR3 runs 14 residues. CDR1 is SGHTA and CDR2 is FQGNSA in the germline V gene. With 5 bases removed from V and 4 bases from J, the gap between germline ends came to 15 bases. The chain's CDR3 is CASSQARTSYEQYF. For the CDR3, the DNA is TGTGCCAGCAGCCAGGCAAGGACATCATACGAGCAGTACTTC. Full variable domain (rest looked up from reference TRBV7-2 and TRBJ2-7): GAGVSQSPSNKVTEKGKDVELRCDPISGHTALYWYRQSLGQGLEFLIYFQGNSAPDKSGLPSDRFSAERTGGSVSTLTIQRTQQEDSAVYLCASSQARTSYEQYFGPGTRLTVT.

The chain uses TRBV19 and TRBJ2-1; 8 bases match TRBD1. The CDR3 has 18 amino acids. The V gene's germline CDR1 is LNHDA and CDR2 SQIVND (reference sequence). V lost 3 bases and J lost 7; bases outside the gene matches: 17. Written as DNA, the CDR3 is TGTGCCAGTAGTATGGGCAGGGGGCGCTTCCCCTCTATTAATGAGCAGTTCTTC. Protein: CASSMGRGRFPSINEQFF.

This clone was counted only a few times. The CDR3 spells CASSTGQGASGELRGTQYF. The CDR3 nucleotides read TGTGCCAGCAGTACGGGACAGGGGGCCTCAGGGGAGTTAAGGGGGACCCAGTACTTC. This chain joins TRBV27 and TRBJ2-5, with 12 bases lining up with TRBD1. The CDR3 runs to 19 residues. V trimming: 5 bases; J trimming: 7 bases; junction bases outside the gene matches: 20. The germline V gene has CDR1 MNHEY and CDR2 SMNVEV (reference sequence).

The V call is TRBV20-1, the J call TRBJ2-2; a possible D gene is TRBD1 (6 bases). V gave up 3 bases and J gave up 8 bases, with 16 bases separating them. Germline-derived CDR1 and CDR2 are DFQATT and SNEGSKA (reference sequence). CDR3 length equals 14 residues. The CDR3 bases are TGCAGTGCTAGTACCCCCATAGGGGGTGGGGAGCTGTTTTTT. Translating it yields CSASTPIGGGELFF.

V gene TRBV6-5 combines with J gene TRBJ2-5; D possibly corresponds to TRBD2 (5 bases). CDR3 size: 13 residues. Trimming took off 6 bases at V and 5 bases at J, with 13 bases between the two ends. The germline gives CDR1 MNHEY, CDR2 SVGAGI. The CDR3 DNA reads TGTGCCAGCAGCCCCGCGGGTAGGGAGACCCAGTACTTC. Translating gives CASSPAGRETQYF.

V gene TRBV6-6 combines with J gene TRBJ1-5; D is undetermined. Germline CDR1 MNHNY, CDR2 SVGAGI (reference sequence). V lost 6 bases and J 6 bases, leaving 15 bases between the germline ends. CDR3 length: 14 residues. CDR3 bases: TGTGCCAGCAGGTCGAGCGGGGAAGGTCAGCCCCAGCATTTT. Its translation is CASRSSGEGQPQHF.